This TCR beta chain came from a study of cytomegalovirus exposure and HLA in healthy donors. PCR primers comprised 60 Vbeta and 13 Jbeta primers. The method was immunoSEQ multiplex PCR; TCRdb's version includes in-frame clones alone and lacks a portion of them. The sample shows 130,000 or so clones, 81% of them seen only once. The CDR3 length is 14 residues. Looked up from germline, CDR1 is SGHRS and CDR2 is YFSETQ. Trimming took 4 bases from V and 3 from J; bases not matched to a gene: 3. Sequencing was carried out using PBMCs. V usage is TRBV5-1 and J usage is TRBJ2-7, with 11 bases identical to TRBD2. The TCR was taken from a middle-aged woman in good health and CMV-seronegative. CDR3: CASSPTSGVYEQYF. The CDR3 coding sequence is TGCGCCAGCAGCCCGACTAGCGGGGTCTACGAGCAGTACTTC. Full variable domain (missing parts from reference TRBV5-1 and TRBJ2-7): KAGVTQTPRYLIKTRGQQVTLSCSPISGHRSVSWYQQTPGQGLQFLFEYFSETQRNKGNFPGRFSGRQFSNSRSEMNVSTLELGDSALYLCASSPTSGVYEQYFGPGTRLTVT.